This T cell receptor (beta chain) was sequenced during a study of shared clonotypes between healthy human individuals. Background on the study: Donor composition was a couple of women and a few men, aged 18 to 49.

About this clone itself: Its antigen is not known.

The naive CD8 population came from CD45RO-negative cells selected for CCR7, without terminally differentiated effector memory CD45RA+ cells. Assay used: immunoSEQ multiplex PCR; TCRdb lists only in-frame clones, some missing. The sample holds hundreds of thousands of clones, 92% seen once. The germline V gene has CDR1 MRHNA and CDR2 SNTAGT. Trimming pared 0 bases from V and 9 bases from J, leaving 12 bases between. CDR3 length: 14 residues. General observations from the study: Sequencing depth was a factor that was expected to affect clonotype sharing among donors. What rarefaction showed was incomplete sorted-subset sequencing despite large depth. Among several donors, roughly 5% of naive CD4 clonotypes were found in common.

This chain connects TRBV6-4 to TRBJ2-1; D possibly corresponds to TRBD2 (6 bases). Sequenced sample: naive CD8+ T cells sorted from blood. The sequence derives from a young man in good health. The CDR3 loop reads CASSDSLAASEQFF. CDR3 nucleotide sequence: TGTGCCAGCAGTGACTCGTTAGCGGCGAGTGAGCAGTTCTTC.